The clone carrying this T cell receptor (beta chain) was observed at least ten times. The sample comes from a study of T cells after yellow fever vaccination. TCRdb redid the calling of the 5' RACE reads with MiXCR, one entry per CDR3 protein. The repertoire holds roughly 520,000 distinct CDR3 sequences, with just over 20% as singletons. The V gene's germline CDR1 is SGHRS and CDR2 YFSETQ. This CDR3 is 15 amino acids long. V was cut by 7 bases and J by 4 bases, with 17 bases left in between. This receptor was identified in a man younger than 30 who received the YFV17D yellow fever vaccine. The sample here was PBMCs, taken around 3 weeks after the first yellow fever vaccination. V gene TRBV5-1 combines with J gene TRBJ2-2, with a possible D match to TRBD1 (6 bases). The CDR3 here is CASLSFGGGTGELFF. CDR3 sequence (DNA): TGCGCCAGCCTGTCCTTTGGGGGCGGCACCGGGGAGCTGTTTTTT.